This TCR beta chain was obtained from a study of blood T cell repertoires in COVID-19. Study-wide background: The analysed material was cDNA or gDNA that came from T cells, B-cell-depleted T cells, or PBMCs.

CDR3 length: 13 amino acids. Original methodology: Cell counts per sample came from amplifying reference gene primers. The assay was immunoSEQ multiplex PCR, and TCRdb's table has in-frame clones only and misses some. D and trimming come from the DNA, and the V and J calls and clone size come from that table. The sample holds about 260,000 clones, approximately 90% seen once. This clone was observed a few times. One junction end does not reproduce the germline sequence, and a read error may be involved. What was sequenced was peripheral blood. The chain couples TRBV12-3 or TRBV12-4 to TRBJ2-1; no firm D call. This receptor was identified in a man in his fifties or sixties who had recovered from COVID-19. The CDR3: CASSFSSYYEQFF. For the CDR3, the DNA is TGTGCCAGCAGTTTTTCTTCCTACTATGAGCAGTTCTTC.